This T cell receptor (beta chain) was observed in a study of regulatory T cells in long-lasting Graves disease (dated by TCRdb to about 2021). Context from the whole study: Newly diagnosed Graves' disease patients had taken antithyroid drugs for less than 3 months. The study took place in China and was registered as a clinical trial. A total of roughly 35 samples underwent TCR sequencing: around 13 from persistent and 20 from newly diagnosed Graves' disease patients. This study used TCR sequencing and RNA sequencing of peripheral blood to compare persistent Graves' disease patients against newly diagnosed Graves' disease patients.

Overall study results and their limits: The small sample size was acknowledged by the authors as a limitation that may reduce accuracy. A larger number of public clonotypes was shared among persistent patients (over 2,500) than among newly diagnosed patients (approximately 1,000). TRBV28, TRBJ1-2 and TRBJ2-5 were preferentially used in persistent disease, while TRBV20-1 and TRBJ2-1 were favored in newly diagnosed disease. Because the primary lesion, thyroid tissue, could not be accessed, the study looked at peripheral blood alone. Sequencing and analysis were limited to the TCR beta chain. Lower TCR Shannon entropy and fewer highly expanded clones were observed in persistent Graves' disease patients than in newly diagnosed patients, which suggested clonal expansion.

What this sample's time point label stands for: newly diagnosed GD, antithyroid drugs for less than 3 months. For both TCR sequencing and RNA sequencing, RNA was extracted from PBMCs using TRIzol. The diagnosis of Graves' disease was made according to American Thyroid Association guidelines. Patients were recruited from an endocrinology department in Xi'an, China. Each patient gave approximately 10 milliliters of peripheral blood, collected in an EDTA anticoagulant tube. Ficoll Paque Plus density gradient separation was used to isolate PBMCs, and no additional T cell sorting was done. An Agilent 2100 Bioanalyzer and agarose gel were used to check RNA quality, and a NanoDrop 2000 was used to measure RNA concentration. Notes on this clonotype: The antigen it binds to is not known. This sequence may be a read error, since a much larger clone differs from it by one base.

Library preparation was by multiplex PCR. Instrument used: Illumina HiSeq 4000. iRepertoire HTBI primers and Arm-PCR amplification of CDR3 regions were used to construct TCR beta libraries. Before sequencing, the PCR products went through gel purification. The original methods were these. Across samples, roughly 60 TRBV and 15 or so TRBJ segments were identified and used for gene usage analysis of CDR3 amino acid clonotypes. COPE and FqMerger were used to merge filtered high-quality paired reads into contigs. BLAST was used to align contigs to IMGT TRBV, TRBD and TRBJ reference genes, with CDR3 defined following IMGT. Highly expanded clones were defined as clonotypes with a frequency above 0.1%. Shannon entropy was used to measure repertoire diversity, and the Gini coefficient was used to measure V-J evenness. A clonotype was considered public if more than one individual shared it. TCRdb took the public reads, trimmed them with fastp at Q25, ran MiXCR for clone calling and kept in-frame beta chains. When rows share a CDR3 protein, they turn into one entry using the most common DNA and genes. TCRdb's processing, not the authors', yielded these V and J calls. Present in this sample are around 250,000 distinct CDR3 sequences, around 20% of which were seen just once. The ten largest make up about 15% of the sample.

The germline V gene encodes CDR1 WSHSY and CDR2 SAAADI. V is pruned by 3 bases and J by 7 bases, leaving 6 bases of the junction without a gene match. Taken from cysteine to phenylalanine, the CDR3 has 14 residues. Only CDR3 DNA is held: 42 bases, read in frame from base 1. The chain employs TRBV10-2 and TRBJ2-5, and 9 bases in between align with TRBD1. This specimen was peripheral blood mononuclear cells (PBMCs), taken at new diagnosis, from a patient treated with antithyroid drugs. The sequence was collected from a female donor with Graves disease. Here is the DNA: TGCGCCAGCAGTGACTGGGACAGGGTGGGGACCCAGTACTTC. It encodes CASSDWDRVGTQYF.